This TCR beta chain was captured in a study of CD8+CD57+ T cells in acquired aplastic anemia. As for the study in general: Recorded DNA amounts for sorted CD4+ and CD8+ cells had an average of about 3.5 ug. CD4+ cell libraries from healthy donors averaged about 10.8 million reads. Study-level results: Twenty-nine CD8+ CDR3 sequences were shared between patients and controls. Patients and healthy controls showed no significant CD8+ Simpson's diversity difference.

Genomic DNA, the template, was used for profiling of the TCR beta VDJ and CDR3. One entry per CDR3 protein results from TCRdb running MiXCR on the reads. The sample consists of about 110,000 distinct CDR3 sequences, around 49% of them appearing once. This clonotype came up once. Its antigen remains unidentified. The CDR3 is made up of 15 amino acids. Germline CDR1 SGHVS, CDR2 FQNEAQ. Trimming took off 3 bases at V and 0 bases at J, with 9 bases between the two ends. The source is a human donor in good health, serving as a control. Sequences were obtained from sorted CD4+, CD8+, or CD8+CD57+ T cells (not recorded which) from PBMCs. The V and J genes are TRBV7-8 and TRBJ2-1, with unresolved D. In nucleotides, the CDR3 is TGTGCCAGCAGCTTGATTCCGGACTCCTACAATGAGCAGTTCTTC. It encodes CASSLIPDSYNEQFF. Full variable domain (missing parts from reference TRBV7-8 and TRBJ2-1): GAGVSQSPRYKVAKRGQDVALRCDPISGHVSLFWYQQALGQGPEFLTYFQNEAQLDKSGLPSDRFFAERPEGSVSTLKIQRTQQEDSAVYLCASSLIPDSYNEQFFGPGTRLTVL.